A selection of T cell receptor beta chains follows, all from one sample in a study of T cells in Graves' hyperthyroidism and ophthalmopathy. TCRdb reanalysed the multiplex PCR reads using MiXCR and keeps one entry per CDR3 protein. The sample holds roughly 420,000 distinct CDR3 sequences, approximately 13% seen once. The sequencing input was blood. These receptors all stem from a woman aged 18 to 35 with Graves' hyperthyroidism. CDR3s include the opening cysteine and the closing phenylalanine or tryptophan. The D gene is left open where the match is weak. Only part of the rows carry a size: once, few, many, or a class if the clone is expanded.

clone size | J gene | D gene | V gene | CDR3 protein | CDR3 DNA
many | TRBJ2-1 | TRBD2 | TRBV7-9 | CASSSGTSGKGNHEQFF | TGTGCCAGCAGCTCAGGGACTAGCGGGAAGGGCAATCATGAGCAGTTCTTC
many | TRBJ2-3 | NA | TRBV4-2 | CASSQSFTRPSTDTQYF | TGTGCCAGCAGCCAATCGTTTACTAGACCTAGCACAGATACGCAGTATTTT
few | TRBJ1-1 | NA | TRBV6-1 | CASTDRPENTEAFF | TGTGCCAGCACAGACAGGCCCGAGAACACTGAAGCTTTCTTT
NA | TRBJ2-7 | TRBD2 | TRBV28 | CASSYSLREGRSYEQYF | TGTGCCAGCAGTTACTCTCTGCGGGAGGGACGCTCCTACGAGCAGTACTTC
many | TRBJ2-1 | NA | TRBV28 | CASSSGLPEQFF | TGTGCCAGCAGTTCGGGACTCCCTGAGCAGTTCTTC
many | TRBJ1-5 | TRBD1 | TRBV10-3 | CAISGQGTNQPQHF | TGTGCCATCAGTGGACAGGGGACAAATCAGCCCCAGCATTTT
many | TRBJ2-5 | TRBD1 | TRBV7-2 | CASSSDREKTQYF | TGTGCCAGCAGTTCGGACAGGGAGAAGACCCAGTACTTC
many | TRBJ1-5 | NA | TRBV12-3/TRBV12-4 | CASSLSRENQPQHF | TGTGCCAGCAGTTTGTCCAGGGAAAATCAGCCCCAGCATTTT
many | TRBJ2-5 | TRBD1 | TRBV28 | CASRTLDRAEETQYF | TGTGCCAGCAGAACCCTGGACAGGGCCGAAGAGACCCAGTACTTC
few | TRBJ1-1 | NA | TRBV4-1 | CASSHPVGGRTEAFF | TGCGCCAGCAGCCATCCGGTCGGGGGCCGCACTGAAGCTTTCTTT
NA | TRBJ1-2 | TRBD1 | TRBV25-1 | CASSRGDRAVYGYTF | TGTGCCAGCAGCAGGGGGGACAGGGCTGTCTATGGCTACACCTTC
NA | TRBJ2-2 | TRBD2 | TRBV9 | CASSHELAAGELFF | TGTGCCAGCAGCCATGAGCTAGCGGCCGGGGAGCTGTTTTTT
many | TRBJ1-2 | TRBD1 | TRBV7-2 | CASTSPRGLIGGYTF | TGTGCCAGCACGTCACCCAGGGGGCTGATCGGAGGCTACACCTTC
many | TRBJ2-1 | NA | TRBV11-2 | CASSPNRPFSYNEQFF | TGTGCCAGCAGCCCCAACCGACCCTTCTCCTACAATGAGCAGTTCTTC
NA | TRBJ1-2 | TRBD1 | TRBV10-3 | CAIRGQGADGYTF | TGTGCCATCCGAGGACAGGGCGCGGATGGCTACACCTTC
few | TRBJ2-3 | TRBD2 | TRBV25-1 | CASTEESASGSRDTQYF | TGTGCCAGCACCGAAGAAAGCGCTAGCGGGAGTCGTGATACGCAGTATTTT
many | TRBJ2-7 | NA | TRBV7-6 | CASSLRSDSYEQYF | TGTGCCAGCAGCTTACGGAGTGATAGCTACGAGCAGTACTTC
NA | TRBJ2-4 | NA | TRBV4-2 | CASSQVGQGKNIQYF | TGTGCCAGCAGCCAAGTCGGGCAGGGCAAAAACATTCAGTACTTC
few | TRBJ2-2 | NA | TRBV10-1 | CASSDGEGSGELFF | TGCGCCAGCAGTGACGGAGAAGGGTCCGGGGAGCTGTTTTTT
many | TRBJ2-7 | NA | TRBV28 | CASRTPTGFEQYF | TGTGCCAGCAGGACGCCTACAGGGTTCGAGCAGTACTTC
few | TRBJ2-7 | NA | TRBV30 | CAWGAVSSYEQYF | TGTGCCTGGGGGGCAGTGAGCTCCTACGAGCAGTACTTC
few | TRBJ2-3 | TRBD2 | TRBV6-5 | CASSSDIAGGWDTQYF | TGTGCCAGCAGTTCGGATATAGCGGGAGGGTGGGATACGCAGTATTTT
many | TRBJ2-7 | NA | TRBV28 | CASSLGPLPYEQYF | TGTGCCAGCAGTTTAGGCCCGTTGCCCTACGAGCAGTACTTC
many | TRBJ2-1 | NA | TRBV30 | CAWNRADGSYNEQFF | TGTGCCTGGAATCGGGCGGACGGGTCCTACAATGAGCAGTTCTTC
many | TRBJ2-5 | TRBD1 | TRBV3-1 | CASSPQGAETQYF | TGTGCCAGCAGCCCACAGGGGGCCGAGACCCAGTACTTC
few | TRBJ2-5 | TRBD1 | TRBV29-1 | CSVQKGQEALTQYF | TGCAGCGTCCAAAAGGGACAGGAGGCGCTGACCCAGTACTTC
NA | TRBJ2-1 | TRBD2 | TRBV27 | CASSPTLAGAPYNEQFF | TGTGCCAGCAGTCCAACACTAGCGGGAGCCCCCTACAATGAGCAGTTCTTC
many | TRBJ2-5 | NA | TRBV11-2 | CASSIEGAGGTQYF | TGTGCCAGCAGCATAGAAGGTGCTGGGGGGACCCAGTACTTC
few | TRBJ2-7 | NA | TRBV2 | CASSVAVQTYEQYF | TGTGCCAGCAGCGTAGCGGTGCAGACCTACGAGCAGTACTTC
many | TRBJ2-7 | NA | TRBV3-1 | CASSPLGTYEQYF | TGTGCCAGCTCCCCGTTGGGAACCTACGAGCAGTACTTC
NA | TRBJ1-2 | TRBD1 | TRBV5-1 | CASSLGAGGDYGYTF | TGCGCCAGCAGCTTGGGGGCAGGGGGAGACTATGGCTACACCTTC
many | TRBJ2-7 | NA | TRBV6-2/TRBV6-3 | CASTRYRGDSSYEQYF | TGTGCCAGCACTCGGTATCGGGGCGATAGCTCCTACGAGCAGTACTTC
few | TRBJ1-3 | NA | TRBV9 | CASSNTQVSGNTIYF | TGTGCCAGCAGCAACACACAGGTCTCTGGAAACACCATATATTTT
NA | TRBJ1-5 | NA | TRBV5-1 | CASSLGGGSYQPQHF | TGCGCCAGCAGCTTGGGGGGGGGGTCCTATCAGCCCCAGCATTTT
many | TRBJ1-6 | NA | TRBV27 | CASSDTGKGSPLHF | TGTGCCAGCAGTGATACAGGGAAAGGTTCACCCCTCCACTTT
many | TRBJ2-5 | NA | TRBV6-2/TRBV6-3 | CASGLTGPQYF | TGTGCCAGCGGATTAACAGGGCCCCAGTACTTC
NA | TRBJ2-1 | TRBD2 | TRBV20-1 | CSAAGTSGTTEQFF | TGCAGTGCTGCCGGGACTAGCGGGACCACTGAGCAGTTCTTC
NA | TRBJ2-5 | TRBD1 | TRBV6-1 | CASRDRDRFQETQYF | TGTGCCAGCAGAGATAGGGACAGGTTCCAAGAGACCCAGTACTTC
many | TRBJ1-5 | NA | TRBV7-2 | CASSQGGWGQPQHF | TGTGCCAGCAGCCAAGGGGGATGGGGACAGCCCCAGCATTTT
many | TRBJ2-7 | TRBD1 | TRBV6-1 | CASKDRGYYEQYF | TGTGCCAGCAAAGACAGGGGGTACTACGAGCAGTACTTC
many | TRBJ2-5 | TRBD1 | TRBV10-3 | CAISKTGEETQYF | TGTGCCATCAGCAAGACAGGGGAAGAGACCCAGTACTTC
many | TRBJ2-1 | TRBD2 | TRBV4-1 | CASSQPLAGGAHEQFF | TGCGCCAGCAGCCAACCACTAGCGGGAGGGGCCCATGAGCAGTTCTTC
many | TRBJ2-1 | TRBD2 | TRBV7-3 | CASSSGEGDHYNEQFF | TGTGCCAGCAGCTCCGGGGAGGGAGACCACTACAATGAGCAGTTCTTC
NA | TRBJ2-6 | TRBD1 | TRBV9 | CASSAQGARANVLTF | TGTGCCAGCAGCGCACAGGGGGCTAGGGCCAACGTCCTGACTTTC
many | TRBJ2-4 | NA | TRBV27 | CASSWDSQNIQYF | TGTGCCAGCAGTTGGGACTCCCAAAACATTCAGTACTTC
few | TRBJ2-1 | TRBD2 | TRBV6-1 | CASRTGLAFYNEQFF | TGTGCCAGCAGGACGGGACTAGCGTTTTACAATGAGCAGTTCTTC
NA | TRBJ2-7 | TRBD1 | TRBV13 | CASSFEQGILGQYF | TGTGCCAGCAGCTTCGAACAGGGGATCCTCGGGCAGTACTTC
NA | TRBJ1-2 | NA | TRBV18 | CASSPVRQPNYGYTF | TGTGCCAGCTCACCAGTGAGGCAGCCTAACTATGGCTACACCTTC
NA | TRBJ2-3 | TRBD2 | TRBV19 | CASSLIAGGPTDTQYF | TGTGCCAGTAGTCTTATAGCGGGAGGGCCTACAGATACGCAGTATTTT
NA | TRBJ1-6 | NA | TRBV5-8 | CASSLPNNSPLHF | TGTGCCAGCAGCTTGCCCAATAATTCACCCCTCCACTTT
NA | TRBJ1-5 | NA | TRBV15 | CATSREGQFSNQPQHF | TGTGCCACCAGCAGAGAAGGACAGTTTAGCAATCAGCCCCAGCATTTT
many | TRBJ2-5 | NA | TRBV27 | CASSTKTPGDPGETQYF | TGTGCCAGCAGTACCAAAACCCCAGGGGACCCGGGAGAGACCCAGTACTTC
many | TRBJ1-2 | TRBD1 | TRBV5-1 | CASSLGQGGDYGYTF | TGCGCCAGCAGCTTGGGACAGGGTGGAGACTATGGCTACACCTTC
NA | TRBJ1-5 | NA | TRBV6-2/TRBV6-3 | CASSTFSNQPQHF | TGTGCCAGCAGTACGTTTAGCAATCAGCCCCAGCATTTT
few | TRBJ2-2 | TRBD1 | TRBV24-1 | CATSAIGTGITGELFF | TGTGCCACCAGTGCAATCGGGACAGGGATAACCGGGGAGCTGTTTTTT
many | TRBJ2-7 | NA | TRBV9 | CASSVDGGGSYEQYF | TGTGCCAGCAGCGTAGACGGAGGGGGCTCCTACGAGCAGTACTTC